This T cell receptor (beta chain) was identified in a study of T-cell reconstitution after alpha-beta-depleted transplantation in children. Findings and caveats of the study: Reported findings indicate that, about two months after transplant, alpha-beta T cells came from several hundred expanded clones, which were derived from non-depleted graft cells. It was surviving recipient T cells and thymic progenitors that gave some patients high TCRbeta diversity at day 60. Fresh T-cell production supplied most of the T-cell counts and diversity seen one year after transplant.

Germline CDR1 SGHAT, CDR2 FQNNGV. V was clipped by 1 base and J by 4 bases, with 22 bases between them. This CDR3 has 19 residues. Library preparation (for TCRbeta) was performed with unique molecular identifiers. Each CDR3 protein is one row after TCRdb ran MiXCR on the PCR reads. The sample has about 210,000 distinct CDR3 sequences, over 15% seen once; the top ten hold about 45%. Concerning this clonotype itself: Its target is unknown.

Sample: PBMCs, mostly from graft donor cells, taken 360 days after TCRalphabeta/CD19-depleted stem cell transplant. The chain couples TRBV11-2 to TRBJ2-2; a weak D match, TRBD2 (7 bases). The sequence was obtained from a male patient between 2 and 9 years old who had a stem cell transplant for acute lymphoblastic leukemia, so the T cells may come from the graft donor. The CDR3 DNA reads as TGTGCCAGCAGCTTAGTGGGGTGGGGCGCGGGGGCCCCCACCGGGGAGCTGTTTTTT. Encoded protein: CASSLVGWGAGAPTGELFF.